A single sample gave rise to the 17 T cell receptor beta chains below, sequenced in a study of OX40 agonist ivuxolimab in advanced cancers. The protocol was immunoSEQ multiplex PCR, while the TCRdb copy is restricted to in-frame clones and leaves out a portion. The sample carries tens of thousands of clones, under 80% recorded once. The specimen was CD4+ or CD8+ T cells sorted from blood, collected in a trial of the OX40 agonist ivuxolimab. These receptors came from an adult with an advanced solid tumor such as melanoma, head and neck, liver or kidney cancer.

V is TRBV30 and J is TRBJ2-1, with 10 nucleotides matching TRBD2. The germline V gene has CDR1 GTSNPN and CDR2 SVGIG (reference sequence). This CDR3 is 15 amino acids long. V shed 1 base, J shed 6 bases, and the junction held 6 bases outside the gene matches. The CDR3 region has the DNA TGTGCCTGGAGTGCTCTAGCGGGGGCTGTCAATGAGCAGTTCTTC. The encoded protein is CAWSALAGAVNEQFF. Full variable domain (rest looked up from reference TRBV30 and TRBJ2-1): SQTIHQWPATLVQPVGSPLSLECTVEGTSNPNLYWYRQAAGRGLQLLFYSVGIGQISSEVPQNLSASRPQDRQFILSSKKLLLSDSGFYLCAWSALAGAVNEQFFGPGTRLTVL.

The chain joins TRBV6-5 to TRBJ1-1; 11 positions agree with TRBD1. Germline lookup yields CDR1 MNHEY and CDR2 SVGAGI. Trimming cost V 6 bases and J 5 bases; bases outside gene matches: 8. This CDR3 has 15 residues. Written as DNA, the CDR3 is TGTGCCAGCAGCCGGAGGGACAGGGGGGGGACTGAAGCTTTCTTT. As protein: CASSRRDRGGTEAFF.

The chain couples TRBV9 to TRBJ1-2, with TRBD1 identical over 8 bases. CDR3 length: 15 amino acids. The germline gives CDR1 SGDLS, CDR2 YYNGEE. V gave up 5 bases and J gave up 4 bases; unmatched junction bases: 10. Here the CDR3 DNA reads TGTGCCAGCAGTGTTCCCGGGACAGGCCCCTATGGCTACACCTTC. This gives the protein CASSVPGTGPYGYTF.

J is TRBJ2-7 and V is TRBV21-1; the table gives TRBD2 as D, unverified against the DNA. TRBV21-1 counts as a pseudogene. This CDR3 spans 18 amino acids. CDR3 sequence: CASSKRWECGESSYEQYF. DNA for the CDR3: TGTGCCAGCAGCAAAAGATGGGAATGTGGGGAGAGCTCCTACGAGCAGTACTTC.

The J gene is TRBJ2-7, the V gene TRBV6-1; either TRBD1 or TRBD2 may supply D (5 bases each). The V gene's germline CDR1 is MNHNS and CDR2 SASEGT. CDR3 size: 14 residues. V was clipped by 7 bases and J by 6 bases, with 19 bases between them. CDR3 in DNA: TGTGCCAGCAAAACTTTATGGGACGGCCCCGAGCAGTACTTC. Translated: CASKTLWDGPEQYF.

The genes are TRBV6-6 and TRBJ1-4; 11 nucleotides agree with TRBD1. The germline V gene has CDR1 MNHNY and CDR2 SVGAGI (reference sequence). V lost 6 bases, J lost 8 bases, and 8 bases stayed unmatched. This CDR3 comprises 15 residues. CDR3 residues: CASSRGQGAGEKLFF. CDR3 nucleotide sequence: TGTGCCAGCAGCCGCGGACAGGGGGCTGGGGAAAAACTGTTTTTT.

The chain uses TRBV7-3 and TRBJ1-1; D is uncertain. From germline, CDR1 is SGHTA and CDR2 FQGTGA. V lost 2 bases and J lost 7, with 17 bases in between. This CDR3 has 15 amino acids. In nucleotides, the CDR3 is TGTGCCAGCAGCTTAGCGTCGGGGAGTGATAGTGAAGCTTTCTTT. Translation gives CASSLASGSDSEAFF.

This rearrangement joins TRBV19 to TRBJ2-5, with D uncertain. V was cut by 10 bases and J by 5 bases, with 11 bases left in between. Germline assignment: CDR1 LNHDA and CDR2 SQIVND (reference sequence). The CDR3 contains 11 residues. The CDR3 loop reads CATSQRETQYF. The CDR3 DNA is TGTGCCACCTCTCAACGCGAGACCCAGTACTTC. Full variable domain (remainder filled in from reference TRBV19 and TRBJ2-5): DGGITQSPKYLFRKEGQNVTLSCEQNLNHDAMYWYRQDPGQGLRLIYYSQIVNDFQKGDIAEGYSVSREKKESFPLTVTSAQKNPTAFYLCATSQRETQYFGPGTRLLVL.

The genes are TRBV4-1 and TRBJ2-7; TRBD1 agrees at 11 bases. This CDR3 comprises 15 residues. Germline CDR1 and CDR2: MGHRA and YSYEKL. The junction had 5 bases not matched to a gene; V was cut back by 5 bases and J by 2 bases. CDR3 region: CASSSLGQGAYEQYF. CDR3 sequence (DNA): TGCGCCAGCAGCTCCTTGGGACAGGGGGCCTACGAGCAGTACTTC.

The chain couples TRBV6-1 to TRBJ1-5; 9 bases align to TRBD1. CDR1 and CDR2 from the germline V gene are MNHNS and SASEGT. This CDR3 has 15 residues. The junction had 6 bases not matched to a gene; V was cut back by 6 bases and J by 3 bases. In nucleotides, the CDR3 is TGTGCCAGCAGAAGGGACAGGGATTACAATCAGCCCCAGCATTTT. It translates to CASRRDRDYNQPQHF.

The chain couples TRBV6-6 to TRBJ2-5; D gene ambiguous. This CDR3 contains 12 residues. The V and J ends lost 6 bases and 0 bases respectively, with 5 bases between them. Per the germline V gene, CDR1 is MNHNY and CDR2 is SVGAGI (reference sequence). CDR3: CASSQNQETQYF. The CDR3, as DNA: TGTGCCAGCAGCCAGAACCAAGAGACCCAGTACTTC.

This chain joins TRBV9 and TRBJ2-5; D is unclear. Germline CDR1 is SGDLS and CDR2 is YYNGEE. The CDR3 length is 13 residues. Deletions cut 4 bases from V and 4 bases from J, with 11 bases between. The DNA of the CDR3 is TGTGCCAGCAGCAACTCTCGGACAGAGACCCAGTACTTC. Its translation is CASSNSRTETQYF. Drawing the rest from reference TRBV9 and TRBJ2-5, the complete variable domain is DSGVTQTPKHLITATGQRVTLRCSPRSGDLSVYWYQQSLDQGLQFLIQYYNGEERAKGNILERFSAQQFPDLHSELNLSSLELGDSALYFCASSNSRTETQYFGPGTRLLVL.

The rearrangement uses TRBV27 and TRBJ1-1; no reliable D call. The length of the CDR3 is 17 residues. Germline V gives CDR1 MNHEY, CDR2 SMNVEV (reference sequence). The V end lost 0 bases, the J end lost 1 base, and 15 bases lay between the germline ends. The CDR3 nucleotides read TGTGCCAGCAGTTTATCGTCGGACCGATTATCGAACACTGAAGCTTTCTTT. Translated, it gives CASSLSSDRLSNTEAFF.

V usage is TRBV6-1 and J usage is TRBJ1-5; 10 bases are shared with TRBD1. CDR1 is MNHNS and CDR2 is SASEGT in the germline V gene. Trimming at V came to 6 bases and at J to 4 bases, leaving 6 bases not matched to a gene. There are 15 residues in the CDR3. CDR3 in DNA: TGTGCCAGCAGACCGGGACAGGGGACAAATCAGCCCCAGCATTTT. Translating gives CASRPGQGTNQPQHF.

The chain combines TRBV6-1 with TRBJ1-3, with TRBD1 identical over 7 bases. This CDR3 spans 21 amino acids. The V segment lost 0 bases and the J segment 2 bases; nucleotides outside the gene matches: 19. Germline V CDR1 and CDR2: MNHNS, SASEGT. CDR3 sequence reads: CASSEARAGGLRLAPGNTIYF. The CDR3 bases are TGTGCCAGCAGTGAAGCTAGGGCAGGGGGGTTGAGGTTGGCTCCTGGAAACACCATATATTTT.

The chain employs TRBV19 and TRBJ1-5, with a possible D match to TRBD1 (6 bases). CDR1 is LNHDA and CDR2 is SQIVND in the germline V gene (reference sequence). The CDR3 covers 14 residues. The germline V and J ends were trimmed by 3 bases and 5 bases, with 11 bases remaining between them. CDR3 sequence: CASSIQGRYQPQHF. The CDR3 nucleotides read TGTGCCAGTAGTATCCAGGGGAGGTATCAGCCCCAGCATTTT.

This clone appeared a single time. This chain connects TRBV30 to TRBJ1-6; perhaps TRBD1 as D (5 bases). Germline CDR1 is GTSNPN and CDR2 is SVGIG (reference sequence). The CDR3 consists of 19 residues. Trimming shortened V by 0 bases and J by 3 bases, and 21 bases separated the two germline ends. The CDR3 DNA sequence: TGTGCCTGGAGTGTCAGCCCCAAGCGGGGGAACTACTATAATTCACCCCTCCACTTT. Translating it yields CAWSVSPKRGNYYNSPLHF. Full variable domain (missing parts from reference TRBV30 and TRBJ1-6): SQTIHQWPATLVQPVGSPLSLECTVEGTSNPNLYWYRQAAGRGLQLLFYSVGIGQISSEVPQNLSASRPQDRQFILSSKKLLLSDSGFYLCAWSVSPKRGNYYNSPLHFGNGTRLTVT.